The sequence of this T cell receptor beta chain was determined in a study of PD-L1 blockade in urothelial cancer. Profiling relied on immunoSEQ multiplex PCR, and the TCRdb table lists in-frame clones only, not all of them. The table shows 130,000 or so clones, with around 85% occurring only once. Stated time point: pretreatment peripheral blood. The specimen comprised PBMCs, sampled around atezolizumab (anti-PD-L1) treatment. This TCR was recovered from a man aged 45-60 years with urothelial cancer.

The CDR3 bases are TGTGCCAGCACCCCGTCCGGTTCAAACGAGCAGTACTTC. It encodes CASTPSGSNEQYF. V is TRBV6-6 and J is TRBJ2-5; D is unclear. The DNA end lines up better with TRBJ2-7; the J call may be wrong. The CDR3 contains 13 residues. In germline, CDR1 is MNHNY, CDR2 SVGAGI (reference sequence).